This T cell receptor (beta chain) was sequenced in a study of T cells in Graves' hyperthyroidism and ophthalmopathy. Findings and limits, study-wide: The model predicted ophthalmopathy a median roughly six months before onset.

Amplification of TCR beta CDR3 regions was performed using RNA transcripts as template. First-round RT-PCR of the TCR CDR3 relied on the HTBI primer set. In TCRdb, the multiplex PCR reads were re-called with MiXCR into one record per CDR3 protein. Of 95,000 to 100,000 distinct CDR3 sequences listed, just over 50% are singletons. V was pared by 1 base and J by 7 bases, with 8 bases between. There are 13 residues in the CDR3. Germline CDR1 and CDR2: DFQATT and SNEGSKA (reference sequence). Graves' hyperthyroidism qualified as stable when ophthalmopathy did not progress within 18 months. Researchers barred patients who had uncontrolled infection, other autoimmune disease, pregnancy or lactation. Of note for this clonotype: The antigen is undetermined.

This chain connects TRBV20-1 to TRBJ1-6; D remains unclear. This receptor was obtained from a woman aged 40 to 49 with Graves' hyperthyroidism. Sequenced: blood. The CDR3 is CSARVDLNSPLHF. CDR3 sequence (DNA): TGCAGTGCTAGAGTGGACCTCAATTCACCCCTCCACTTT.